The rows below give T cell receptor beta chains drawn from one sample of a study of T cells expressing NK-cell markers. After re-calling the 5' RACE reads, TCRdb lists one entry per CDR3 protein, DNA absent. This table holds some 120,000 distinct CDR3 sequences. The sample taken for sequencing was blood T cells: a sorted CD56 or NKG2C T cell subset, CD4+ or CD8+ T cells, or bulk PBMC T cells (not recorded which). These receptors originate from a woman between 18 and 75 years old in good health. Each CDR3 is given with its conserved first and last residue. Fields, in order: CDR3 length, J gene, V gene, CDR3 protein.

CDR3 length: 15; J gene: TRBJ1-4; V gene: TRBV12-3/TRBV12-4; CDR3 protein: CASSPVTGEREKLFF
CDR3 length: 16; J gene: TRBJ2-1; V gene: TRBV19; CDR3 protein: CASSPGRQGANNEQFF
CDR3 length: 14; J gene: TRBJ2-7; V gene: TRBV5-6; CDR3 protein: CASSLGTDFHEQYF
CDR3 length: 16; J gene: TRBJ2-7; V gene: TRBV11-1; CDR3 protein: CASSEPASGNPYEQYF
CDR3 length: 13; J gene: TRBJ1-6; V gene: TRBV6-2/TRBV6-3; CDR3 protein: CASRLDSGSPLHF
CDR3 length: 15; J gene: TRBJ2-7; V gene: TRBV5-5; CDR3 protein: CASSLMWRENYEQYF
CDR3 length: 14; J gene: TRBJ2-3; V gene: TRBV20-1; CDR3 protein: CSVPGGVEADTQYF
CDR3 length: 12; J gene: TRBJ2-2; V gene: TRBV29-1; CDR3 protein: CSVDQGAGELFF
CDR3 length: 11; J gene: TRBJ1-2; V gene: TRBV29-1; CDR3 protein: CSVGENYGYTF
CDR3 length: 15; J gene: TRBJ1-6; V gene: TRBV23-1; CDR3 protein: CASSQSAGFNSPLHF
CDR3 length: 15; J gene: TRBJ2-5; V gene: TRBV6-1; CDR3 protein: CASSPRAERAETQYF
CDR3 length: 14; J gene: TRBJ2-5; V gene: TRBV7-9; CDR3 protein: CASSPRTGGAAQYF
CDR3 length: 18; J gene: TRBJ2-2; V gene: TRBV6-2/TRBV6-3; CDR3 protein: CASSYFRDSRGNTGELFF
CDR3 length: 13; J gene: TRBJ1-5; V gene: TRBV19; CDR3 protein: CASSPGVSGPQHF
CDR3 length: 14; J gene: TRBJ2-7; V gene: TRBV4-2; CDR3 protein: CASSHGLLGVEQYF
CDR3 length: 15; J gene: TRBJ1-5; V gene: TRBV12-3/TRBV12-4; CDR3 protein: CASSLWGLGNQPQHF
CDR3 length: 17; J gene: TRBJ2-5; V gene: TRBV7-9; CDR3 protein: CASSNSGLAGGEETQYF
CDR3 length: 15; J gene: TRBJ1-4; V gene: TRBV29-1; CDR3 protein: CSVEGQVFGHEKLFF
CDR3 length: 15; J gene: TRBJ2-1; V gene: TRBV6-4; CDR3 protein: CASSRTGGDYNEQFF
CDR3 length: 12; J gene: TRBJ1-1; V gene: TRBV19; CDR3 protein: CAGGHGGTEAFF
CDR3 length: 14; J gene: TRBJ2-5; V gene: TRBV7-2; CDR3 protein: CASSSSLAEETQYF
CDR3 length: 16; J gene: TRBJ1-1; V gene: TRBV20-1; CDR3 protein: CSARVNRAQLNTEAFF
CDR3 length: 19; J gene: TRBJ2-7; V gene: TRBV11-2; CDR3 protein: CASSLELDWTLPTHYEQYF
CDR3 length: 16; J gene: TRBJ2-5; V gene: TRBV5-1; CDR3 protein: CASSLASGGRQETQYF
CDR3 length: 14; J gene: TRBJ2-5; V gene: TRBV5-1; CDR3 protein: CASSLDGGAETQYF
CDR3 length: 15; J gene: TRBJ2-1; V gene: TRBV6-1; CDR3 protein: CASTRGASSYNEQFF
CDR3 length: 17; J gene: TRBJ2-6; V gene: TRBV6-1; CDR3 protein: CASNLGTGDYGANVLTF
CDR3 length: 13; J gene: TRBJ1-1; V gene: TRBV14; CDR3 protein: CASSQVSVGEAFF
CDR3 length: 17; J gene: TRBJ2-7; V gene: TRBV5-6; CDR3 protein: CASSEGARDSGAYEQYF
CDR3 length: 15; J gene: TRBJ2-2; V gene: TRBV20-1; CDR3 protein: CSTIPGQGDSGELFF
CDR3 length: 17; J gene: TRBJ2-7; V gene: TRBV9; CDR3 protein: CASSVSLSGGSHHEQYF